This is a list of T cell receptor beta chains from one sample in a study of blood T cell repertoires in COVID-19. Here immunoSEQ multiplex PCR was the method, and the copy in TCRdb shows in-frame clones only, minus some. This repertoire shows around 290,000 clones, approximately 85% found once; its top ten account for approximately 1%. Sequenced input: PBMCs or T cells enriched from blood (not recorded which). The receptor source for this set is a woman in her 30s who had recovered from COVID-19. Both conserved end residues are part of each CDR3. A D gene is named only where the DNA matches it firmly. Part of the rows lack a size; the others show once, few, many or a class for expanded clones.

>12|TRBV2|TRBJ2-3|-|-
CASRLVRDTQYF
TGTGCCAGCAGACTAGTTAGAGATACGCAGTATTTT
>17|TRBV24-1|TRBJ2-2|-|TRBD2
CATSDFQREAETGELFF
TGTGCCACCAGTGATTTCCAGCGGGAGGCAGAAACCGGGGAGCTGTTTTTT
>13|TRBV6-2/TRBV6-3|TRBJ2-3|once|-
CASSYIFTDTQYF
TGTGCCAGCAGTTACATCTTCACAGATACGCAGTATTTT
>14|TRBV28|TRBJ1-2|-|TRBD1
CASSPGTGPYGYTF
TGTGCCAGCAGTCCAGGGACAGGGCCTTATGGCTACACCTTC
>17|TRBV11-2|TRBJ1-1|few|-
CASSSWGGRPTGTEAFF
TGTGCCAGCAGCTCGTGGGGGGGCCGCCCCACTGGGACTGAAGCTTTCTTT
>15|TRBV9|TRBJ2-1|-|TRBD2
CASSVTGLVLHEQFF
TGTGCCAGCAGCGTAACGGGACTAGTGTTGCATGAGCAGTTCTTC
>15|TRBV9|TRBJ2-2|-|-
CASSSRLGRTGELFF
TGTGCCAGCAGCTCCCGACTAGGACGGACCGGGGAGCTGTTTTTT
>17|TRBV11-2|TRBJ2-3|-|-
CASSPRSGLAPTDTQYF
TGTGCCAGCAGCCCCCGGTCAGGGCTAGCGCCTACAGATACGCAGTATTTT
>15|TRBV9|TRBJ1-4|-|-
CASSAGGNPNEKLFF
TGTGCCAGCAGCGCAGGAGGAAATCCGAATGAAAAACTGTTTTTT
>18|TRBV10-3|TRBJ2-1|-|TRBD2
CAISESMGSSGTKGEQFF
TGTGCCATCAGTGAGTCGATGGGGTCTAGCGGGACCAAGGGTGAGCAGTTCTTC
>14|TRBV28|TRBJ1-2|-|-
CASSFRVSGYGYTF
TGTGCCAGCAGTTTCAGGGTCTCTGGCTATGGCTACACCTTC
>17|TRBV3-1/TRBV3-2|TRBJ1-4|-|-
CASSQVSVTDSNEKLFF
TGTGCCAGCAGCCAAGTTTCGGTTACAGATTCTAATGAAAAACTGTTTTTT
>11|TRBV2|TRBJ1-6|once|-
CASSEMDSLHF
TGTGCCAGCAGTGAAATGGACAGCCTCCACTTT
>14|TRBV29-1|TRBJ1-2|few|-
CSVPPGRGAHGYTF
TGCAGCGTTCCTCCGGGACGCGGGGCGCATGGCTACACCTTC
>15|TRBV7-3|TRBJ2-7|-|TRBD1
CASSLLQGINYEQYF
TGTGCCAGCAGCTTATTACAGGGGATCAACTACGAGCAGTACTTC
>15|TRBV7-8|TRBJ1-2|-|TRBD1
CASRPGTGFNYGYTF
TGTGCCAGCAGGCCCGGGACAGGCTTTAACTATGGCTACACCTTC
>15|TRBV27|TRBJ1-1|-|-
CASRAGRSLNTEAFF
TGTGCCAGCAGGGCCGGTCGGAGCCTAAACACTGAAGCTTTCTTT
>15|TRBV6-6|TRBJ2-7|-|-
CASSYSGVRSYEQYF
TGTGCCAGCAGTTACTCGGGAGTACGTAGCTACGAGCAGTACTTC
>13|TRBV28|TRBJ1-2|-|TRBD1
CASSLTGRYGYTF
TGTGCCAGCAGTTTGACAGGGCGCTATGGCTACACCTTC
>12|TRBV30|TRBJ2-5|-|-
CACWGRKETQYF
TGTGCCTGCTGGGGGCGGAAAGAGACCCAGTACTTC
>15|TRBV3-1/TRBV3-2|TRBJ1-5|-|TRBD1
CASSPAGGSNQPQHF
TGTGCCAGCAGCCCAGCAGGGGGCAGCAATCAGCCCCAGCATTTT
>13|TRBV6-5|TRBJ1-6|-|TRBD1
CASNGQGASPLHF
TGTGCCAGCAACGGACAGGGGGCTTCACCCCTCCACTTT
>13|TRBV29-1|TRBJ1-3|-|TRBD1
CSAGQGAGNTIYF
TGCAGCGCTGGGCAGGGGGCAGGAAACACCATATATTTT
>14|TRBV5-1|TRBJ2-3|-|-
CASTASLITDTQYF
TGCGCCAGCACCGCTAGCCTGATCACAGATACGCAGTATTTT
>18|TRBV12-5|TRBJ1-1|once|-
CASSLRGLGSRGNTEAFF
TGTGCTAGTTCTTTACGCGGGCTCGGGTCCCGAGGGAACACTGAAGCTTTCTTT
>15|TRBV3-1/TRBV3-2|TRBJ2-7|-|TRBD2
CASSQESSGTYEQYF
TGTGCCAGCAGCCAAGAGTCTAGCGGGACCTACGAGCAGTACTTC
>12|TRBV30|TRBJ2-3|-|-
CAWTPVTDTQYF
TGTGCCTGGACCCCCGTCACAGATACGCAGTATTTT
>15|TRBV28|TRBJ1-6|once|TRBD1
CASSERTGANSPLHF
TGTGCCAGCAGTGAAAGGACAGGAGCCAATTCACCCCTCCACTTT
>12|TRBV12-3/TRBV12-4|TRBJ1-1|-|-
CASSPGNTEAFF
TGTGCCAGCAGCCCAGGTAACACTGAAGCTTTCTTT
>12|TRBV2|TRBJ2-7|-|-
CATPRGSYEQYF
TGTGCCACCCCCCGGGGTTCCTACGAGCAGTACTTC
>18|TRBV19|TRBJ1-2|-|-
CASSRAVPAGSVNYGYTF
TGTGCCAGTAGTAGGGCAGTGCCCGCGGGATCGGTTAACTATGGCTACACCTTC
>15|TRBV11-2|TRBJ2-7|-|TRBD2
CASSLRGGGIYEQYF
TGTGCCAGCAGCTTAAGGGGCGGGGGAATATACGAGCAGTACTTC
>15|TRBV7-8|TRBJ2-7|-|TRBD1
CASSIGQGPFYEQYF
TGTGCCAGCAGCATTGGACAGGGGCCTTTCTACGAGCAGTACTTC
>17|TRBV27|TRBJ2-1|-|TRBD1
CASSLSPGTGLSNEQFF
TGTGCCAGCAGTTTATCCCCCGGGACAGGGCTGAGCAATGAGCAGTTCTTC
>15|TRBV18|TRBJ2-1|once|-
CASSPLAGRKFSQFF
TGTGCCAGCTCACCTCTCGCAGGCCGTAAATTTTCGCAGTTCTTC
>17|TRBV28|TRBJ1-1|-|TRBD1
CASSPTTGGWMNTEAFF
TGTGCCAGCAGTCCGACGACAGGGGGCTGGATGAACACTGAAGCTTTCTTT
>18|TRBV30|TRBJ1-6|-|-
CALPRDTFYLSYNSPLHF
TGTGCCTTACCAAGGGACACTTTTTACCTCTCCTATAATTCACCCCTCCACTTT
>12|TRBV7-2|TRBJ2-3|-|-
CASSFFGQTKYF
TGTGCCAGCAGCTTCTTCGGACAAACTAAGTATTTT
>17|TRBV28|TRBJ1-2|-|-
CASSLSLLQQGSYGYTF
TGTGCCAGCAGTTTATCATTGCTCCAACAGGGAAGTTATGGCTACACCTTC
>19|TRBV7-6|TRBJ1-5|-|TRBD1
CASSFHQTGPRDSNQPQHF
TGTGCCAGCAGCTTTCACCAGACAGGGCCCAGGGATAGCAATCAGCCCCAGCATTTT
>16|TRBV28|TRBJ2-2|-|TRBD2
CASSLLLAGDTGELFF
TGTGCCAGCAGTTTATTGCTAGCGGGGGACACCGGGGAGCTGTTTTTT
>14|TRBV7-3|TRBJ1-3|-|-
CASSLTGGGNTIYF
TGTGCCAGCAGCTTAACTGGAGGTGGAAACACCATATATTTT
>12|TRBV7-8|TRBJ1-6|-|-
CASAGANSPLHF
TGTGCCAGCGCTGGTGCGAATTCACCCCTCCACTTT
>16|TRBV4-2|TRBJ1-4|few|TRBD1
CASSRGETGVGEKLFF
TGTGCCAGCAGCCGAGGAGAGACAGGGGTGGGTGAAAAACTGTTTTTT
>16|TRBV27|TRBJ1-6|-|-
CASSFISSSYNSPLHF
TGTGCCAGCAGTTTTATCTCGAGCTCCTATAATTCACCCCTCCACTTT
>14|TRBV10-3|TRBJ2-3|-|TRBD2
CAISWTSGGNTQYF
TGTGCCATCAGTTGGACTAGCGGGGGGAATACGCAGTATTTT
>12|TRBV7-9|TRBJ1-3|once|-
CASSLTGETIYF
TGTGCCAGCAGCCTAACGGGAGAGACCATATATTTT
>16|TRBV2|TRBJ2-1|-|TRBD2
CASSAGLAGELWEQFF
TGTGCCAGCAGTGCTGGACTAGCGGGAGAGTTGTGGGAGCAGTTCTTC
>13|TRBV18|TRBJ1-1|-|-
CASSPSTNTEAFF
TGTGCCAGCTCACCCAGTACCAACACTGAAGCTTTCTTT
>11|TRBV2|TRBJ1-1|-|-
CASIMNTEAFF
TGTGCCAGCATCATGAACACTGAAGCTTTCTTT
>16|TRBV5-1|TRBJ1-4|-|TRBD1
CASSLEPQGEYEKLFF
TGCGCCAGCAGCTTGGAGCCCCAGGGGGAATATGAAAAACTGTTTTTT
>15|TRBV27|TRBJ2-7|-|TRBD2
CASSPLAGGSGEQYF
TGTGCCAGCAGTCCGTTAGCGGGAGGGTCGGGGGAGCAGTACTTC
>15|TRBV4-3|TRBJ1-5|-|-
CASSQEAGSNQPQHF
TGCGCCAGCAGCCAAGAGGCGGGTAGCAATCAGCCCCAGCATTTT
>15|TRBV6-2/TRBV6-3|TRBJ2-1|-|TRBD2
CASSTGTSGINEQFF
TGTGCCAGCAGTACCGGGACTAGCGGGATCAATGAGCAGTTCTTC
>16|TRBV28|TRBJ1-3|once|TRBD1
CASTGGTRDSIHTIYF
TGTGCCAGCACGGGCGGCACGCGGGACAGCATACACACCATATATTTT
>14|TRBV10-3|TRBJ1-2|-|-
CAISAQGGNYGYTF
TGTGCCATCAGTGCACAGGGTGGAAACTATGGCTACACCTTC
>18|TRBV9|TRBJ1-6|-|-
CASSVAERGSSYNSPLHF
TGTGCCAGCAGCGTAGCTGAAAGGGGAAGCTCCTATAATTCACCCCTCCACTTT